The present T cell receptor (beta chain) was sequenced within a study of OX40 agonist ivuxolimab in advanced cancers. Overall study context: From about 23 to 85 years was the age range, with a mean of roughly 59 years, and roughly 80% were male. Prior checkpoint blockade (anti-PD-1, anti-PD-L1 or anti-CTLA-4) was permitted; approximately 40% had it. Points from the study as a whole: More expanded clones were found, on average, in CD8+ than in CD4+ T cells. Clones of CD4+ and CD8+ blood T cells grew by week 6 at doses of 0.1 to 3.0 mg/kg.

Sequencing was performed with immunoSEQ multiplex PCR; in TCRdb, only in-frame clones are kept and a portion is missing. Among about 82,000 clones listed, 88% were seen once. The CDR3 length is 14 residues. The V gene's germline CDR1 is MDHEN and CDR2 SYDVKM. V was pared by 5 bases and J by 4 bases, with 5 bases of the junction left unmatched. In the case of this clone: Antigen specificity is unknown.

This specimen was CD4+ or CD8+ T cells sorted from blood, taken in a trial of the OX40 agonist ivuxolimab. The sequence derives from an adult with an advanced solid tumor such as melanoma, head and neck, liver or kidney cancer. This sequence joins TRBV28 and TRBJ1-5; 7 nucleotides line up with TRBD1. The CDR3 sequence is CASSPSGQNQPQHF. The DNA for the CDR3 is TGTGCCAGCAGTCCCTCGGGACAGAATCAGCCCCAGCATTTT. Together with reference TRBV28 and TRBJ1-5, the CDR3 gives the full variable domain: DVKVTQSSRYLVKRTGEKVFLECVQDMDHENMFWYRQDPGLGLRLIYFSYDVKMKEKGDIPEGYSVSREKKERFSLILESASTNQTSMYLCASSPSGQNQPQHFGDGTRLSIL.